This T cell receptor beta chain was captured in a study of T cell changes during pregnancy in multiple sclerosis. The protocol was immunoSEQ multiplex PCR, while the TCRdb copy is restricted to in-frame clones and leaves out a portion. The sample yields some 40,000 clones, roughly 92% seen once. The V end lost 6 bases, the J end lost 7 bases, and 18 bases lay between the germline ends. CDR1 and CDR2 (germline): MDHEN, SYDVKM. This CDR3 has 14 residues. The chain joins TRBV28 to TRBJ1-2; D may be TRBD1 (5 bases). Sequenced: peripheral blood. The receptor's source is a female donor with multiple sclerosis, enrolled in a pregnancy study. CDR3 coding DNA: TGTGCCAGCAGAGCGGGGGGATCAGTACGTGGCTACACCTTC. The encoded protein is CASRAGGSVRGYTF.